This entry describes one TCR beta chain. Its antigen is still unknown. The V gene end was trimmed by 5 bases and the J gene end by 2 bases; junction bases not matched to a gene: 6. CDR1 is SGHAT and CDR2 is FQNNGV in the germline V gene. This CDR3 contains 14 residues. The data belong to a study of OX40 agonist ivuxolimab in advanced cancers. Across the study: Antecedent anti-PD-1, anti-PD-L1 or anti-CTLA-4 therapy was permissible, with over 35% having received some.

Study observations and caveats: The average count of expanded clones was higher among CD8+ T cells than among CD4+.

Sequencing was performed with immunoSEQ multiplex PCR; in TCRdb, only in-frame clones are kept and a portion is missing. The repertoire holds about 53,000 clones, approximately 84% seen once, with about 13% in the top ten. The sample consisted of CD4+ or CD8+ T cells sorted from blood, taken in a trial of the OX40 agonist ivuxolimab. The TCR was taken from an adult with an advanced solid tumor such as melanoma, head and neck, liver or kidney cancer. The rearrangement uses TRBV11-2 and TRBJ2-7; 7 bases are a match to TRBD1. The chain's CDR3 is CASSQDRAAYEQYF. CDR3 DNA sequence: TGTGCCAGCAGCCAAGACAGGGCGGCCTACGAGCAGTACTTC.